This T cell receptor beta chain appears in the sequencing data of a study of early T cells in non-severe SARS-CoV-2 infection. Molecules of cDNA were individually given unique molecular identifiers that were attached to them. TCRdb reprocessed the 5' RACE reads via MiXCR and lists one record per CDR3 protein. The sample gives about 80,000 distinct CDR3 sequences, around 12% of which show up once; around 15% is in the top ten. This clonotype was recorded a few times. V was cut by 5 bases and J by 2 bases, with 13 bases left in between. CDR1 is MNHEY, CDR2 SMNVEV, per germline (reference sequence). The CDR3 spans 15 residues.

The chain links TRBV27 to TRBJ2-1, with no clear D. The specimen comprised whole blood, sampled at baseline. This clonotype was obtained from an adult who was a healthcare worker with PCR-confirmed SARS-CoV-2 infection or an uninfected control (not recorded which). The donor label of this sample is uncertain. CDR3 sequence (DNA): TGTGCCAGCAGTCCCCCCACGGTTACCTACAATGAGCAGTTCTTC. Its translation: CASSPPTVTYNEQFF.